The source of this TCR beta chain is a study of response to subunit inactivated influenza vaccine. A remark on this clonotype: Its antigen is currently unknown.

Looked up from germline, CDR1 is SGHTA and CDR2 is FQGTGA. The length of the CDR3 is 13 residues. The V gene lost 5 bases and the J gene lost 6 bases, with 12 bases spanning the gap. Using its own MiXCR run on the RT-PCR reads, TCRdb lists one record per CDR3 protein. The sample includes over 750,000 distinct CDR3 sequences, around 20% of them seen just once. Study-level findings and limits: Authors suggested that a seasonal influenza vaccination recruits few new T cells each time.

The clonotype comes from a man aged 50-60 years who received an inactivated influenza vaccine. This sequence joins TRBV7-3 and TRBJ2-3, with a possible D match to TRBD2 (5 bases). The material sequenced was PBMCs from blood, taken 5 days after vaccination. CDR3 nucleotide sequence: TGTGCCAGCAGCCCAGCGGCGTCGGATACGCAGTATTTT. The encoded protein is CASSPAASDTQYF.